The 32 T cell receptor beta chains below were found in one sample sequenced in a study of T cell responses to AZD1222 COVID-19 vaccine. Generated by immunoSEQ multiplex PCR, the TCRdb table keeps only in-frame clones and is missing some. The sample contains about 110,000 clones, around 90% of which appear only once. The sample here was peripheral blood, taken on day 0 of MenACWY control vaccination. The receptor set was obtained from an adult in good health.

This chain uses TRBV7-2 with TRBJ1-3, with D hard to call. The V gene lost 1 base and the J gene lost 8 bases, with 9 bases spanning the gap. The CDR3 runs 13 residues. The V gene's germline CDR1 is SGHTA and CDR2 FQGNSA. The CDR3 is CASSLVGGDTIYF. CDR3 bases: TGTGCCAGCAGCTTAGTAGGCGGTGACACCATATATTTT.

The chain employs TRBV19 and TRBJ1-1, with D possibly being TRBD1 (6 bases). CDR3 length: 14 residues. Per the germline V gene, CDR1 is LNHDA and CDR2 is SQIVND (reference sequence). Trimming took 6 bases from V and 1 from J, leaving 12 bases between them. The CDR3 nucleotides are TGTGCCAGTAGGGGAGGGGGGTGGAACACTGAAGCTTTCTTT. Translated: CASRGGGWNTEAFF.

The chain has TRBV4-1 and TRBJ1-2; D is unresolved. Germline CDR1 reads MGHRA; CDR2 reads YSYEKL. V dropped 1 base and J dropped 0 bases, with 12 bases sitting between them. The CDR3 consists of 16 residues. CDR3 residues: CASSQGEAATNYGYTF. As DNA, the CDR3 is TGCGCCAGCAGCCAAGGTGAGGCAGCCACTAACTATGGCTACACCTTC.

V and J are TRBV29-1 and TRBJ2-2, with D uncertain. V shed 5 bases and J shed 3 bases, with 10 bases lying between them. The CDR3 runs to 13 residues. The germline gives CDR1 SQVTM, CDR2 ANQGSEA. CDR3 nucleotide sequence: TGCAGCGTTTGTAAAGATTACACCGGGGAGCTGTTTTTT. It encodes CSVCKDYTGELFF.

J is TRBJ2-2 and V is TRBV7-3, with D perhaps matching TRBD1 (5 bases). Per the germline V gene, CDR1 is SGHTA and CDR2 is FQGTGA. The CDR3 runs 13 residues. The V and J ends lost 3 bases and 3 bases respectively, with 5 bases between them. The CDR3 is CASSLGHTGELFF. The CDR3 coding sequence is TGTGCCAGCAGCTTGGGGCACACCGGGGAGCTGTTTTTT.

The chain links TRBV7-2 to TRBJ1-1; the match to TRBD1 covers 11 bases. Germline V CDR1 and CDR2: SGHTA, FQGNSA. CDR3 length: 15 residues. Trimming removed 4 bases from V and 2 bases from J; junction bases left unmatched: 3. CDR3 region: CASSWTGGFNTEAFF. The CDR3 region has the DNA TGTGCCAGCAGCTGGACAGGGGGCTTTAACACTGAAGCTTTCTTT.

The J gene is TRBJ1-6, the V gene TRBV9, with a possible D match to TRBD1 (6 bases). The germline V gene has CDR1 SGDLS and CDR2 YYNGEE. The CDR3 runs to 16 residues. Trimming shortened V by 3 bases and J by 9 bases, and 19 bases separated the two germline ends. CDR3 amino acids: CASSATGGGPGSPLHF. The CDR3 DNA is TGTGCCAGCAGCGCTACAGGTGGGGGGCCGGGTTCACCCCTCCACTTT.

This chain joins TRBV10-3 and TRBJ2-1; tentative D call: TRBD1 (5 bases). Per the germline V gene, CDR1 is ENHRY and CDR2 is SYGVKD. CDR3 length: 16 residues. V lost 3 bases and J 4 bases, leaving 16 bases between the germline ends. The chain's CDR3 is CAISELWEGVYNEQFF. As DNA, the CDR3 is TGTGCCATCAGTGAACTATGGGAAGGGGTTTACAATGAGCAGTTCTTC.

The CDR3 nucleotides are TGTGCCAGCAGCTTAGCGTGGGTAGCGTTAAGCACAGATACGCAGTATTTT. This sequence encodes CASSLAWVALSTDTQYF. The gene calls are TRBV7-8 and TRBJ2-3; D is possibly TRBD2 (5 bases). Germline lookup yields CDR1 SGHVS and CDR2 FQNEAQ. Trimming cost V 0 bases and J 0 bases, with 13 bases left between them. The CDR3 totals 17 residues.

This clone was observed a handful of times. This chain joins TRBV19 and TRBJ1-5; TRBD1 might be the D (5 bases). V was clipped by 1 base and J by 7 bases, with 11 bases between them. Looked up from germline, CDR1 is LNHDA and CDR2 is SQIVND (reference sequence). This CDR3 contains 14 residues. As DNA, the CDR3 is TGTGCCAGTAGTATAGCAGGGTTTGCCCAGCCCCAGCATTTT. Translated, it gives CASSIAGFAQPQHF.

The rearrangement joins TRBV11-2 to TRBJ1-6; 7 bases agree with TRBD1. The CDR3 spans 15 residues. V trimming: 1 base; J trimming: 10 bases; junction bases outside the gene matches: 7. Looked up from germline, CDR1 is SGHAT and CDR2 is FQNNGV. The DNA for the CDR3 is TGTGCCAGCAGCTTAGCTCGAGGGGGCAACTCACCCCTCCACTTT. Its protein product is CASSLARGGNSPLHF. Full variable domain (missing parts from reference TRBV11-2 and TRBJ1-6): EAGVAQSPRYKIIEKRQSVAFWCNPISGHATLYWYQQILGQGPKLLIQFQNNGVVDDSQLPKDRFSAERLKGVDSTLKIQPAKLEDSAVYLCASSLARGGNSPLHFGNGTRLTVT.

This sequence joins TRBV3-1 (or the pseudogene TRBV3-2) and TRBJ1-1; D is perhaps TRBD1 (6 bases). With 0 bases removed from V and 6 bases from J, the gap between germline ends came to 11 bases. This CDR3 region has 14 residues. Germline V gene data show CDR1 as LGHDT and CDR2 as YNNKEL (reference sequence). CDR3: CASSQEGGWPEAFF. The CDR3 region has the DNA TGTGCCAGCAGCCAAGAGGGGGGCTGGCCTGAAGCTTTCTTT.

J is TRBJ2-3 and V is TRBV6-5; unclear D gene. The CDR3 covers 14 residues. The ends were cut back, 5 bases at V and 1 base at J, with 10 bases in the middle. Germline CDR1 MNHEY, CDR2 SVGAGI. CDR3 sequence: CASSPAVGTDTQYF. CDR3 nucleotide sequence: TGTGCCAGCAGTCCCGCTGTGGGCACAGATACGCAGTATTTT.

The rearrangement uses TRBV9 and TRBJ1-1, with D possibly being TRBD1 (5 bases). Germline V gives CDR1 SGDLS, CDR2 YYNGEE. There are 14 residues in the CDR3. Trimming took 4 bases from V and 1 from J, leaving 11 bases between them. In DNA, the CDR3 is TGTGCCAGCAGCCAGGGAGGTAGGAACACTGAAGCTTTCTTT. It is translated as CASSQGGRNTEAFF.

The chain joins TRBV19 to TRBJ1-6; no clear D. Trimming removed 6 bases from V and 0 bases from J, with 6 bases in between. CDR3 length equals 14 residues. Germline V CDR1 and CDR2: LNHDA, SQIVND (reference sequence). CDR3 DNA sequence: TGTGCCAGTAGGCGGAGCTCCTATAATTCACCCCTCCACTTT. Translation gives CASRRSSYNSPLHF.

V is TRBV11-2 and J is TRBJ2-5; 10 nucleotides line up with TRBD2. There are 18 residues in the CDR3. Looked up from germline, CDR1 is SGHAT and CDR2 is FQNNGV. After removal of 1 base from V and 2 bases from J, the junction contained 10 bases not matched to a gene. The CDR3 sequence is CASSLVTSGASIQETQYF. CDR3 sequence (DNA): TGTGCCAGCAGCTTAGTCACTAGCGGGGCCTCTATTCAAGAGACCCAGTACTTC. The entire variable domain, with the rest obtained from reference TRBV11-2 and TRBJ2-5, is as follows: EAGVAQSPRYKIIEKRQSVAFWCNPISGHATLYWYQQILGQGPKLLIQFQNNGVVDDSQLPKDRFSAERLKGVDSTLKIQPAKLEDSAVYLCASSLVTSGASIQETQYFGPGTRLLVL.

The chain joins TRBV19 to TRBJ2-5, with a weak D call TRBD2 (6 bases). This CDR3 is 13 amino acids long. The germline V gene has CDR1 LNHDA and CDR2 SQIVND (reference sequence). V shed 9 bases and J shed 2 bases, with 13 bases lying between them. CDR3 in DNA: TGTGCCAGCGGAGGGCAGAAACAAGAGACCCAGTACTTC. It translates to CASGGQKQETQYF.

This rearrangement joins TRBV30 to TRBJ1-1; a weak D match, TRBD1 (5 bases). V was shortened by 6 bases and J by 7 bases, with 15 bases between the two germline ends. Germline CDR1 reads GTSNPN; CDR2 reads SVGIG (reference sequence). This CDR3 comprises 12 residues. Written as DNA, the CDR3 is TGTGCCTGTCCGGGGGGGATGGATGAAGCTTTCTTT. As protein: CACPGGMDEAFF. The whole variable domain, remainder taken from reference TRBV30 and TRBJ1-1, is SQTIHQWPATLVQPVGSPLSLECTVEGTSNPNLYWYRQAAGRGLQLLFYSVGIGQISSEVPQNLSASRPQDRQFILSSKKLLLSDSGFYLCACPGGMDEAFFGQGTRLTVV.

V is TRBV3-1 (or the pseudogene TRBV3-2) and J is TRBJ2-7, with D maybe TRBD2 (6 bases). Per germline, CDR1 LGHDT and CDR2 YNNKEL (reference sequence). V lost 0 bases to trimming and J lost 3 bases, with 9 bases between them. The CDR3 contains 14 residues. The CDR3 sequence: CASSQDGGVYEQYF. CDR3 coding DNA: TGTGCCAGCAGCCAAGACGGGGGTGTCTACGAGCAGTACTTC.

The chain carries TRBV11-2 and TRBJ1-1, with 7 bases fitting TRBD1. Germline V gene lookup returns CDR1 SGHAT and CDR2 FQNNGV. This CDR3 comprises 17 residues. The V segment lost 1 base and the J segment 1 base; nucleotides outside the gene matches: 9. CDR3 DNA: TGTGCCAGCAGCTTAGGTCTCAGACAGGGCGCGAACACTGAAGCTTTCTTT. Protein product: CASSLGLRQGANTEAFF.

V gene TRBV7-2 combines with J gene TRBJ1-5, with D tentatively TRBD1 (5 bases). Germline V gives CDR1 SGHTA, CDR2 FQGNSA. The germline V and J ends were trimmed by 5 bases and 1 base, with 9 bases remaining between them. The CDR3 covers 14 residues. CDR3 amino acids: CASSLDRSNQPQHF. The CDR3 region has the DNA TGTGCCAGCAGCCTCGACAGAAGCAATCAGCCCCAGCATTTT.

The genes are TRBV3-1 (or the pseudogene TRBV3-2) and TRBJ1-1; D gene uncertain. The V and J ends lost 0 bases and 7 bases respectively, with 9 bases between them. CDR1 is LGHDT, CDR2 YNNKEL, per germline (reference sequence). The CDR3 is 13 amino acids. The CDR3 coding sequence is TGTGCCAGCAGCCAAGATTGGTCTGATGAAGCTTTCTTT. Translated: CASSQDWSDEAFF.

This clone was seen only once. The chain recombines TRBV5-1 with TRBJ1-3; D is perhaps TRBD1 (5 bases). CDR1 and CDR2 from the germline V gene are SGHRS and YFSETQ. The CDR3 is 15 amino acids. The ends were cut back, 3 bases at V and 0 bases at J, with 10 bases in the middle. CDR3 sequence: CASSSNQGSGNTIYF. CDR3 sequence (DNA): TGCGCCAGCAGCTCCAACCAGGGCTCTGGAAACACCATATATTTT.

The J gene is TRBJ1-6, the V gene TRBV18; D may be TRBD1 (5 bases). V dropped 6 bases and J dropped 0 bases, with 9 bases sitting between them. The CDR3 runs to 15 residues. The germline gives CDR1 KGHSH, CDR2 LQKENI. The CDR3, as DNA: TGTGCCAGCTCGACAGATTACTCCTATAATTCACCCCTCCACTTT. Its protein product is CASSTDYSYNSPLHF. The full variable domain, its missing parts supplied by reference TRBV18 and TRBJ1-6, is NAGVMQNPRHLVRRRGQEARLRCSPMKGHSHVYWYRQLPEEGLKFMVYLQKENIIDESGMPKERFSAEFPKEGPSILRIQQVVRGDSAAYFCASSTDYSYNSPLHFGNGTRLTVT.

The chain employs TRBV4-1 and TRBJ1-2; D unclear. There are 15 residues in the CDR3. Between the trimmed V and J ends, which lost 4 bases and 2 bases, there was a span of 14 bases. In germline, CDR1 is MGHRA, CDR2 YSYEKL. The CDR3 DNA sequence: TGCGCCAGCAGCCCACCTTATGGACCGAACTATGGCTACACCTTC. It translates to CASSPPYGPNYGYTF.

V gene TRBV3-1 (or the pseudogene TRBV3-2) combines with J gene TRBJ2-5, with D perhaps TRBD2 (6 bases). V was clipped by 7 bases and J by 5 bases, with 23 bases between them. This CDR3 is built from 16 residues. Germline CDR1 and CDR2: LGHDT and YNNKEL (reference sequence). The CDR3 is CASKWGFGGLGETQYF. CDR3 in DNA: TGTGCCAGCAAGTGGGGATTCGGGGGTCTGGGGGAGACCCAGTACTTC.

The chain recombines TRBV6-5 with TRBJ1-4, with D tentatively TRBD1 (6 bases). V shed 3 bases and J shed 7 bases, with 12 bases lying between them. CDR3 size: 14 residues. From germline, CDR1 is MNHEY and CDR2 SVGAGI. DNA of the CDR3: TGTGCCAGCAGTTATTCGGCAGGGGCTGAAAAACTGTTTTTT. As protein: CASSYSAGAEKLFF.

The CDR3 coding sequence is TGTGCCAGCAGTTTAACTCGGGGAGCCAATCAGCCCCAGCATTTT. Protein sequence: CASSLTRGANQPQHF. The V call is TRBV27, the J call TRBJ1-5; D uncertain. The CDR3 has 15 residues. Trimming cost V 2 bases and J 3 bases, with 11 bases left between them. Germline V lookup: CDR1 MNHEY, CDR2 SMNVEV (reference sequence).

The CDR3 here is CASSLSSGQGVLGTGELFF. CDR3 DNA: TGTGCCAGCAGCTTAAGCTCGGGACAGGGGGTTCTCGGCACCGGGGAGCTGTTTTTT. The V and J genes are TRBV11-3 and TRBJ2-2; 11 positions agree with TRBD1. Germline assignment: CDR1 SGHNT and CDR2 YENEEA. Trimming at V came to 2 bases and at J to 4 bases, leaving 12 bases not matched to a gene. The CDR3 runs 19 residues.

The chain carries TRBV10-1 and TRBJ2-7; D remains unclear. Per the germline V gene, CDR1 is WNHNN and CDR2 is SYGVQD (reference sequence). The CDR3 runs 12 residues. The V end lost 4 bases, the J end lost 4 bases, and 8 bases lay between the germline ends. The chain's CDR3 is CASSVWGYEQYF. In nucleotides, the CDR3 is TGCGCCAGCAGTGTATGGGGTTACGAGCAGTACTTC.

The chain links TRBV30 to TRBJ2-2; weak D call: TRBD1 (5 bases). Germline CDR1 reads GTSNPN; CDR2 reads SVGIG (reference sequence). The CDR3 length is 13 residues. The V gene lost 5 bases and the J gene lost 6 bases, with 13 bases spanning the gap. The CDR3 DNA reads TGTGCCTGGGGAACCCTCAGGGCCGGGGAGCTGTTTTTT. Amino acid sequence: CAWGTLRAGELFF.

The V call is TRBV11-2, the J call TRBJ1-2; tentative D call: TRBD1 (5 bases). Deletions cut 0 bases from V and 4 bases from J, with 15 bases between. CDR1 is SGHAT and CDR2 is FQNNGV in the germline V gene. The CDR3 covers 16 residues. CDR3 coding DNA: TGTGCCAGCAGCTTAGATCCCGGGACTCGATCCTATGGCTACACCTTC. Translated, it gives CASSLDPGTRSYGYTF.